This T cell receptor beta chain was sequenced for a study of human CD8 memory T cell subsets. Sequencing libraries of TCR beta were made by UMI-labeled 5' RACE. Per the study methods: Between roughly 2,900 and 18,000 functional CDR3 beta clonotypes were found per TCR beta library. TCRdb processed the 5' RACE reads again and assigns one entry to each CDR3 protein, with no DNA. V and J calls and clone size were set by TCRdb, not the authors. The repertoire table contains about 18,000 distinct CDR3 sequences. General study points: When diversity was estimated with Chao1, stem-like memory T cells appeared more diverse than precursor exhausted T cells. Stem-like memory T cells and precursor exhausted T cells had repertoires that overlapped very little.

Note on this clonotype: Its antigen is undetermined.

For every subset, the RNA was derived from duplicate vials of approximately 150,000 sorted CD8+ T cells. Germline loops: CDR1 SGDLS, CDR2 YYNGEE. This CDR3 region has 15 residues. The chain couples TRBV9 to TRBJ1-4; no DNA is available, so the TRBD1 call from TCRdb remains unchecked. Sequencing was carried out using CD8+ T cells from PBMCs. This receptor was obtained from a human donor in good health. CDR3 in amino acids: CASSDSGSSNEKLFF.